Reported below is one TCR beta chain. Its antigen is unknown. J gave up 7 bases and V 4 bases, and 8 bases lay outside the gene matches. Germline V gene lookup returns CDR1 MDHEN and CDR2 SYDVKM. The CDR3 has 15 residues. Sequencing of TCR beta covered CD8+ and CD4+ T cells obtained from blood. The multiple sclerosis controls were treatment-naive patients, and their relapsing-remitting disease was stable or active. This specimen belongs to a study of CD8 T cells in Susac syndrome. Random hexamers served to reverse transcribe about 0.5 to 1 ug RNA. Across 54 Vbeta and 13 Jbeta, immunoSEQ multiplex PCR amplified TCR beta CDR3. TCRdb re-called the immunoSEQ multiplex PCR reads with MiXCR, one entry per CDR3 protein. The profile shows a few hundred thousand distinct CDR3 sequences, approximately 95% of them singletons. Study-wide points: Acknowledgment was made by the study that its TCR sequencing and HLA analysis involved a relatively small number of individuals.

This TCR was sampled from a human donor with multiple sclerosis. Source material: CD4+ T cells from PBMCs. The V call is TRBV28, the J call TRBJ2-1, with 9 bases identical to TRBD1. This CDR3 is CASSSPWGQGNEQFF. The CDR3 DNA follows: TGTGCCAGCAGTTCTCCTTGGGGACAGGGAAATGAGCAGTTCTTC. Supplemented by reference TRBV28 and TRBJ2-1, the full variable domain reads DVKVTQSSRYLVKRTGEKVFLECVQDMDHENMFWYRQDPGLGLRLIYFSYDVKMKEKGDIPEGYSVSREKKERFSLILESASTNQTSMYLCASSSPWGQGNEQFFGPGTRLTVL.